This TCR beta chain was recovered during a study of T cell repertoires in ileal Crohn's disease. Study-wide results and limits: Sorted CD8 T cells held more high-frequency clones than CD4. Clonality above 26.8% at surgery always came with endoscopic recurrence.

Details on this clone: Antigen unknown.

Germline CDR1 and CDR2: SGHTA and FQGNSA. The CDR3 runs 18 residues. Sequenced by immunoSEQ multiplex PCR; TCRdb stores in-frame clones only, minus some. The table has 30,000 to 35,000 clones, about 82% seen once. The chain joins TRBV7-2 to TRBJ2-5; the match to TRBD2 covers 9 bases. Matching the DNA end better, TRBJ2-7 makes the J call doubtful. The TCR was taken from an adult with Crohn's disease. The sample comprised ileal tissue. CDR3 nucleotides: TGTGCCAGCAGCTCCCGAGGGAGCGGGGGGTTTAGCTCCTACGAGCAGTACTTC. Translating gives CASSSRGSGGFSSYEQYF.